This TCR beta chain was retrieved from a study of T cell repertoires in cytomegalovirus infection. Across the whole study: Indications of both CMV infection and matching HLA type were provided by public TCR beta signatures. Study-wide findings and caveats: People with CMV and the relevant HLA were identified by cumulative public TCR beta family frequency.

Points on this clonotype: Its antigen is unidentified.

This CDR3 comprises 15 residues. From germline, CDR1 is SGHTA and CDR2 FQGNSA. Trimming shortened V by 2 bases and J by 6 bases, and 14 bases separated the two germline ends. TCRdb used MiXCR to reprocess the reads, holding one entry per CDR3 protein. The table shows more than 85,000 distinct CDR3 sequences, with approximately 15% occurring only once. The V gene is TRBV7-2, the J gene TRBJ1-5; D is undetermined. The receptor was isolated from a human donor in good health (CMV status not recorded). Some clones in this sample may be carry-over from other donors' samples. The specimen was PBMCs. CDR3 residues: CASSLKGSDGQPQHF. For the CDR3, the DNA is TGTGCCAGCAGCTTAAAAGGGAGCGATGGTCAGCCCCAGCATTTT.